This T cell receptor beta chain was captured in a study of T-cell reconstitution after alpha-beta-depleted transplantation in children. Overall study findings and caveats: From newly produced T cells came most of the T-cell counts and diversity one year after transplant. It was reported that alpha-beta T cells came from several hundred expanded graft clones (about two months after transplant).

The CDR3 sequence is 17 residues long. V was clipped by 1 base and J by 5 bases; unmatched bases: 9. Germline values: CDR1 SGHVS, CDR2 FNYEAQ. This clonotype came up many times. Its antigen is currently unknown. Using unique molecular identifiers, the investigators prepared the TCRbeta library. MiXCR was run by TCRdb on the PCR reads, yielding one entry per CDR3 protein. The table lists nearly 250,000 distinct CDR3 sequences, roughly 8.2% of them singletons. The chain has TRBV7-6 and TRBJ2-5; 11 nucleotides align to TRBD2. This sequence originates from a male patient under 18 who had a stem cell transplant for acute lymphoblastic leukemia, so the T cells may come from the graft donor. The sequenced sample was PBMCs, mostly from graft donor cells, obtained 180 days after TCRalphabeta/CD19-depleted stem cell transplant. The CDR3 reads CASSLGGGLAGRETQYF. The CDR3 DNA reads TGTGCCAGCAGCTTAGGAGGAGGACTAGCGGGTCGGGAGACCCAGTACTTC.